This T cell receptor beta chain was sequenced during a study of blood T cells in healthy people across ages. With a J-beta primer mix and a sample-barcoded 5' primer, a second PCR ran about 7 to 12 cycles. Every sample gave at least 3 million paired-end reads containing CDR3. One entry per CDR3 protein, called by TCRdb with MiXCR from the 5' RACE reads. The sample has 500,000 to 700,000 distinct CDR3 sequences; about 30% are singletons. Ten or more counts support this clonotype. This TCR derives from a woman over 75 in good health. Sequences were obtained from blood.

The CDR3 loop reads CASSATGVYEQYF. The CDR3 DNA reads TGTGCCAGCAGCGCGACAGGGGTGTACGAGCAGTACTTC. V is TRBV6-1 and J is TRBJ2-7; 8 nucleotides align to TRBD1. Germline CDR1 and CDR2: MNHNS and SASEGT. V dropped 6 bases and J dropped 4; count of bases not matched to a gene: 5. The CDR3 covers 13 residues.